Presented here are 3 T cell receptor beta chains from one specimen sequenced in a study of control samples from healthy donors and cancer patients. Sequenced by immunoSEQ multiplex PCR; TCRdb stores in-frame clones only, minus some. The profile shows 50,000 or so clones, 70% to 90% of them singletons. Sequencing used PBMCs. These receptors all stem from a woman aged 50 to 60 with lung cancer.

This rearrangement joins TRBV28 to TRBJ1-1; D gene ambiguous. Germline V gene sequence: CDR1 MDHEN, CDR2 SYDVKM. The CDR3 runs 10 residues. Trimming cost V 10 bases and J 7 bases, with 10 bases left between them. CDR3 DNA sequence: TGTGCCACCCTCCCAATTGAAGCTTTCTTT. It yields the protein CATLPIEAFF.

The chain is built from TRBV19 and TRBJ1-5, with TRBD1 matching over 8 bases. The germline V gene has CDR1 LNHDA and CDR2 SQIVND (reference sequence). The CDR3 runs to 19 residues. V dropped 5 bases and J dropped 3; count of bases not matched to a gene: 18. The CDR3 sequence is CASSPDGTGRTLLNQPQHF. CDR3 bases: TGTGCCAGTAGTCCAGACGGGACAGGCCGGACCCTACTCAATCAGCCCCAGCATTTT.

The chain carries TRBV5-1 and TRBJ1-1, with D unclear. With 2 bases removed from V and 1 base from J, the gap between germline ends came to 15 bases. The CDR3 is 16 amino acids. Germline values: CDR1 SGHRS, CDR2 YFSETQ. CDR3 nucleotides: TGCGCCAGCAGCTTCTTTTCGACCGCCTCGAACACTGAAGCTTTCTTT. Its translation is CASSFFSTASNTEAFF.